Presented here are 22 T cell receptor beta chains from one specimen sequenced in a study of radiotherapy plus CTLA-4 blockade in lung cancer. The data were produced by immunoSEQ multiplex PCR, yet TCRdb's version contains in-frame clones alone and is incomplete. Of just under 45,000 clones listed, roughly 67% are singletons. The starting material was peripheral blood, obtained from a patient treated with radiotherapy plus ipilimumab. These receptors all come from a human donor with non-small cell lung cancer who had a partial response to radiotherapy plus ipilimumab.

This chain links TRBV7-9 with TRBJ2-7; D unclear. The ends were cut back, 3 bases at V and 3 bases at J, with 6 bases in the middle. The CDR3 loop spans 12 amino acids. Germline CDR1 is SEHNR and CDR2 is FQNEAQ (reference sequence). The CDR3, as DNA: TGTGCCAGCAGCTTTCAGGTCTACGAGCAGTACTTC. Its translation: CASSFQVYEQYF.

The chain uses TRBV18 and TRBJ2-7, with a weak D call TRBD1 (6 bases). The CDR3 consists of 13 residues. V lost 3 bases to trimming and J lost 7 bases, with 13 bases between them. The germline V gene has CDR1 KGHSH and CDR2 LQKENI. The DNA of the CDR3 is TGTGCCAGCTCACCCTTCGCAGGGGAGGAGCAGTACTTC. Encoded protein: CASSPFAGEEQYF.

This sequence joins TRBV29-1 and TRBJ2-1, with a tentative D call TRBD2 (5 bases). The CDR3 sequence is 12 residues long. V gave up 3 bases and J gave up 8 bases, with 11 bases separating them. Per germline, CDR1 SQVTM and CDR2 ANQGSEA. The CDR3, as DNA: TGCAGCGTTGACTGGGGAGTAGATGAGCAGTTCTTC. Residues: CSVDWGVDEQFF.

The chain joins TRBV28 to TRBJ2-2; TRBD2 aligns across 7 bases. Germline V lookup: CDR1 MDHEN, CDR2 SYDVKM. CDR3 length: 15 residues. V was clipped by 7 bases and J by 7 bases; unmatched bases: 12. Written as DNA, the CDR3 is TGTGCCAGCAAGGAGGGCGGGAGTGCGTACGGGGAGCTGTTTTTT. Protein sequence: CASKEGGSAYGELFF.

This chain joins TRBV30 and TRBJ2-7; D is possibly TRBD2 (5 bases). CDR3 length: 11 amino acids. V was pared by 4 bases and J by 4 bases, with 8 bases between. Germline V gene sequence: CDR1 GTSNPN, CDR2 SVGIG (reference sequence). The CDR3 DNA sequence: TGTGCCTGGAATCGGGGTTACGAGCAGTACTTC. The encoded protein is CAWNRGYEQYF.

The CDR3 sequence is CASSESGREQYF. The CDR3 DNA is TGCGCCAGCAGTGAGTCGGGCAGGGAACAGTACTTC. This sequence joins TRBV10-1 and TRBJ2-7; the D gene is possibly TRBD1 (5 bases). Looked up from germline, CDR1 is WNHNN and CDR2 is SYGVQD (reference sequence). There are 12 residues in the CDR3. V shed 0 bases and J shed 10 bases, with 10 bases lying between them.

The chain has TRBV7-2 and TRBJ1-4, with D tentatively TRBD1 (6 bases). Between the trimmed V and J ends, which lost 6 bases and 8 bases, there was a span of 19 bases. Looked up from germline, CDR1 is SGHTA and CDR2 is FQGNSA. The CDR3 spans 15 residues. The CDR3 DNA reads TGTGCCAGCAGTCCCACAGGGTCGGGCAAGGAAAAACTGTTTTTT. Translated: CASSPTGSGKEKLFF.

V is TRBV5-6 and J is TRBJ2-1; tentatively, D is TRBD1 (6 bases). The length of the CDR3 is 13 residues. V was shortened by 2 bases and J by 4 bases, with 7 bases between the two germline ends. Germline loops: CDR1 SGHDT, CDR2 YYEEEE. CDR3 protein: CASSFTGYNEQFF. CDR3 DNA: TGTGCCAGCAGCTTCACAGGGTACAATGAGCAGTTCTTC.

In its sample, this clone was seen a few times. The chain combines TRBV11-2 with TRBJ2-4, with 7 bases identical to TRBD2. The CDR3 is 13 amino acids. V was pared by 1 base and J by 6 bases, with 0 bases of the junction left unmatched. The germline V gene encodes CDR1 SGHAT and CDR2 FQNNGV. The CDR3 nucleotides are TGTGCCAGCAGCTTAGGCGGGGGAAACATTCAGTACTTC. Protein sequence: CASSLGGGNIQYF.

The gene calls are TRBV7-2 and TRBJ1-1; perhaps TRBD1 as D (5 bases). The germline CDR1 and CDR2 sequences are SGHTA and FQGNSA. This CDR3 contains 14 residues. Trimming cost V 0 bases and J 0 bases, with 5 bases left between them. The CDR3 protein is CASSLARVNTEAFF. CDR3 bases: TGTGCCAGCAGCTTAGCCAGGGTGAACACTGAAGCTTTCTTT.

This clone was seen many times. V gene TRBV19 combines with J gene TRBJ1-1; 7 bases map to TRBD1. The germline gives CDR1 LNHDA, CDR2 SQIVND (reference sequence). The CDR3 runs to 14 residues. Trimming took 5 bases from V and 3 from J; bases not matched to a gene: 6. CDR3 region: CASSVRQGDTEAFF. The CDR3 DNA sequence: TGTGCCAGTAGTGTTCGACAGGGTGACACTGAAGCTTTCTTT.

V usage is TRBV6-1 and J usage is TRBJ1-6, with D unclear. V gave up 5 bases and J gave up 6 bases, with 11 bases separating them. The germline gives CDR1 MNHNS, CDR2 SASEGT. This CDR3 has 14 residues. The CDR3 DNA reads as TGTGCCAGCAGTAGGAGTCGGGGTAATTCACCCCTCCACTTT. Its protein is CASSRSRGNSPLHF.

There are a few counts of this clone. V gene TRBV2 combines with J gene TRBJ1-2; maybe TRBD1 (6 bases). The V and J ends lost 2 bases and 7 bases respectively, with 14 bases between them. Germline CDR1 is SNHLY and CDR2 is FYNNEI. This CDR3 has 14 amino acids. CDR3 nucleotide sequence: TGTGCCAGCAGTGAACAGGGGCCTACCCGTGGCTACACCTTC. It encodes CASSEQGPTRGYTF.

The chain couples TRBV6-6 to TRBJ1-4; TRBD1 aligns across 7 bases. Germline V gene data show CDR1 as MNHNY and CDR2 as SVGAGI (reference sequence). This CDR3 is 15 amino acids long. The trim removed 6 bases at V and 8 bases at J, leaving 12 bases unmatched. The CDR3: CASRSNRGAGEKLFF. Here the CDR3 DNA reads TGTGCCAGCAGATCAAACAGGGGAGCGGGCGAAAAACTGTTTTTT.

The CDR3 sequence: CASQRTSGRISGELFF. CDR3 in DNA: TGTGCCAGCCAACGAACTAGCGGGAGGATTAGCGGGGAGCTGTTTTTT. The genes are TRBV11-2 and TRBJ2-2, with 12 bases matching TRBD2. Trimming at V came to 8 bases and at J to 7 bases, leaving 11 bases not matched to a gene. CDR1 is SGHAT, CDR2 FQNNGV, per germline. CDR3 size: 16 residues.

The chain has TRBV6-1 and TRBJ2-1; D is perhaps TRBD2 (6 bases). Trimming pared 3 bases from V and 6 bases from J, leaving 12 bases between. Per the germline V gene, CDR1 is MNHNS and CDR2 is SASEGT. This CDR3 is 14 amino acids long. The CDR3 loop reads CASSDPGTSNEQFF. CDR3 DNA: TGTGCCAGCAGTGATCCCGGGACTTCCAATGAGCAGTTCTTC.

The V and J genes are TRBV25-1 and TRBJ2-5, with TRBD1 identical over 8 bases. Losses at the gene ends were 0 bases for V and 4 bases for J; bases not matched to a gene: 7. CDR1 is MGHDK and CDR2 is SYGVNS in the germline V gene. The CDR3 contains 16 residues. The CDR3: CASSEYTRGRRETQYF. The CDR3 region has the DNA TGTGCCAGCAGTGAATATACCAGGGGGCGTAGAGAGACCCAGTACTTC. The complete variable domain, with remaining parts taken from reference TRBV25-1 and TRBJ2-5, reads EADIYQTPRYLVIGTGKKITLECSQTMGHDKMYWYQQDPGMELHLIHYSYGVNSTEKGDLSSESTVSRIRTEHFPLTLESARPSHTSQYLCASSEYTRGRRETQYFGPGTRLLVL.

The genes are TRBV7-2 and TRBJ1-3, with unresolved D. This CDR3 is built from 14 residues. Germline values: CDR1 SGHTA, CDR2 FQGNSA. V lost 4 bases to trimming and J lost 0 bases, with 7 bases between them. The CDR3, as DNA: TGTGCCAGCAGCTCTGCGAACTCTGGAAACACCATATATTTT. It encodes CASSSANSGNTIYF.

The chain couples TRBV7-2 to TRBJ2-3; D gene uncertain. The CDR3 sequence is 15 residues long. V was pared by 1 base and J by 2 bases, with 10 bases between. The V gene's germline CDR1 is SGHTA and CDR2 FQGNSA. CDR3 residues: CASSLGAGFTDTQYF. The DNA of the CDR3 is TGTGCCAGCAGCTTAGGGGCCGGATTCACAGATACGCAGTATTTT. The full variable domain, in which reference TRBV7-2 and TRBJ2-3 provide the parts outside the CDR3, is GAGVSQSPSNKVTEKGKDVELRCDPISGHTALYWYRQSLGQGLEFLIYFQGNSAPDKSGLPSDRFSAERTGGSVSTLTIQRTQQEDSAVYLCASSLGAGFTDTQYFGPGTRLTVL.

The chain carries TRBV4-2 and TRBJ1-6; tentatively, D is TRBD1 (6 bases). CDR1 is LGHNA and CDR2 is YNFKEQ in the germline V gene. The CDR3 has 17 amino acids. V was pared by 2 bases and J by 9 bases, with 20 bases between. The CDR3 region has the DNA TGTGCCAGCAGCCAACCCCTGGGGGCGAGCGAGGGTTCACCCCTCCACTTT. It encodes CASSQPLGASEGSPLHF.

V is TRBV18 and J is TRBJ2-5; D is uncertain. The CDR3 runs 13 residues. Trimming shortened V by 1 base and J by 5 bases, and 8 bases separated the two germline ends. Per the germline V gene, CDR1 is KGHSH and CDR2 is LQKENI. The CDR3 nucleotides read TGTGCCAGCTCACCACGGATTAGCGAGACCCAGTACTTC. Residues: CASSPRISETQYF. Based on the CDR3 plus reference TRBV18 and TRBJ2-5, the full variable domain is NAGVMQNPRHLVRRRGQEARLRCSPMKGHSHVYWYRQLPEEGLKFMVYLQKENIIDESGMPKERFSAEFPKEGPSILRIQQVVRGDSAAYFCASSPRISETQYFGPGTRLLVL.

V gene TRBV5-1 combines with J gene TRBJ1-2, with no clear D. V lost 4 bases to trimming and J lost 6 bases, with 16 bases between them. Looked up from germline, CDR1 is SGHRS and CDR2 is YFSETQ. The CDR3 has 14 residues. As DNA, the CDR3 is TGCGCCAGCAGCCACCCCAGCGGGCTGGATGGCTACACCTTC. The encoded protein is CASSHPSGLDGYTF.